This T cell receptor beta chain was obtained from a study of T cells in Graves' hyperthyroidism and ophthalmopathy. Study-level results: Before onset, by a median of approximately 5.9 months, the model predicted ophthalmopathy. Blood also showed most of the thyroid clonotypes that were expanded above 0.001.

The CDR3 consists of 16 residues. V lost 1 base and J 0 bases, leaving 9 bases between the germline ends. Germline assignment: CDR1 SGHTA and CDR2 FQGTGA. Amplification of TCR beta CDR3 regions was performed using RNA transcripts as template. In the first-round RT-PCR of the TCR CDR3, the HTBI primer set was used. TCRdb re-analysed the multiplex PCR reads in MiXCR, keeping a single row per CDR3 protein. The sample has under 550,000 distinct CDR3 sequences, approximately 14% seen once; the top ten hold less than 6.5%. Points on this clonotype: No antigen is known for it.

Used for diagnoses were clinical symptoms, serum thyroxine and TRAb, thyroid ultrasound and orbital computed tomography. The origin of this receptor is a woman aged 18-30 years with Graves' hyperthyroidism. Sequencing was carried out using blood. This chain joins TRBV7-3 and TRBJ2-2; D remains ambiguous. The CDR3 DNA reads as TGTGCCAGCAGCTTAAGGCTCTGGACGAACACCGGGGAGCTGTTTTTT. Translation gives CASSLRLWTNTGELFF.